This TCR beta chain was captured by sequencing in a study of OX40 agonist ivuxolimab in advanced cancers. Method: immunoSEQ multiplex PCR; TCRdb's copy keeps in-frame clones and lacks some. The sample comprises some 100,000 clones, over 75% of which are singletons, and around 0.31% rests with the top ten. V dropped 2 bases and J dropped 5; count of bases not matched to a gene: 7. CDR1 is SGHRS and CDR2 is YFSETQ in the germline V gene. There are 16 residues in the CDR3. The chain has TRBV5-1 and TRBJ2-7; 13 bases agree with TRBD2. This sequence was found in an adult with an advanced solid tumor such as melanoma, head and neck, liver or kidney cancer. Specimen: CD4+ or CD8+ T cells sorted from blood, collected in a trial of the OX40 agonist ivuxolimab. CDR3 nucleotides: TGCGCCAGCAGCTTAAGGACTAGCGGGAGCCCCAACGAGCAGTACTTC. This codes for CASSLRTSGSPNEQYF.